This TCR beta chain was sequenced in a study of blood T cells in healthy people across ages. A second PCR, run for about 7 to 11 cycles, used a sample-barcoded 5' primer plus a J-beta primer mix. TCRdb reprocessed the 5' RACE reads with MiXCR, giving one entry per CDR3 protein. The data contain roughly 730,000 distinct CDR3 sequences, about 56% of them singletons. The V and J ends lost 5 bases and 6 bases respectively, with 17 bases between them. This CDR3 is 15 amino acids long. The specimen sequenced was blood. This chain uses TRBV12-3 or TRBV12-4 with TRBJ2-1, with a possible D match to TRBD1 (6 bases). The TCR sequence derives from a man between 35 and 55 years old in good health. The CDR3 DNA sequence: TGTGCCAGCAGTGTCTCAGGGGCGCGAAGCAATGAGCAGTTCTTC. Its protein is CASSVSGARSNEQFF.